This TCR beta chain was identified during a study of blood T cell repertoires in COVID-19. Cohort placement rested on clinical history that participants reported themselves. All recovered Cohort 3 donors got two negative PCRs, got clearance, or saw symptom resolution. The CDR3 length is 15 residues. Germline assignment: CDR1 LGHDT and CDR2 YNNKEL (reference sequence). The V gene end was trimmed by 3 bases and the J gene end by 4 bases; junction bases not matched to a gene: 6. As originally analysed: It was from reference gene primer amplification that nucleated cell counts were estimated. Assay used: immunoSEQ multiplex PCR; TCRdb lists only in-frame clones, some missing. The V and J calls and clone size are taken from that table; D and trimming were inferred from the DNA. Among hundreds of thousands of clones, 65% to 90% were seen once, and the ten largest hold approximately 1.6%.

This TCR was sampled from a man aged 40-49 years who had recovered from COVID-19. The sample consisted of PBMCs or T cells enriched from blood (not recorded which). This chain joins TRBV3-1 (or the pseudogene TRBV3-2) and TRBJ2-1, with TRBD2 identical over 7 bases. The CDR3 coding sequence is TGTGCCAGCAGCCAGGGATCTAGCGGTTACAATGAGCAGTTCTTC. Protein product: CASSQGSSGYNEQFF.